Given below is one T cell receptor (beta chain) in context. This clone was counted ten times or more. Its antigen remains undetermined. From the germline J gene comes the end of the CDR3, since the read stops 3 residues before it. This entry is derived from a study of T cell clonality in common variable immunodeficiency (dated by TCRdb to the mid-2010s). The research as a whole found: Reportedly, TCRbeta sequences from CVID had fewer deletions and N-nucleotide insertions, and highly modified clones with 13 or more V deletions were absent from CVID. Although equal DNA input was used, an average of approximately 82,000 unique sequences per sample was obtained for controls, compared with about 31,547 for CVID samples. Compared with healthy controls, CVID subjects showed increased TCRbeta clonality (t-test p = 0.018), a feature most characteristic of about a third of subjects. Healthy controls shared more TCRbeta clones with each other than CVID subjects shared among themselves (p < 0.0001). Correlations between repertoire features and clinical complications were limited by patient heterogeneity within the CVID cohort. According to the authors, figuring out what caused the increased clonality in CVID would require sequencing the repertoires of T cell subpopulations.

Most of the CVID patients and most of the healthy controls were of Caucasian heritage. Heparinized peripheral whole blood samples of about 4.5 to 8.5 ml were obtained from each donor. TCRbeta CDR3 repertoires were sequenced from genomic DNA of adults with common variable immune deficiency (CVID) and healthy adult controls. A total of approximately 22 healthy adult volunteers (approximately 12 female and ten or so male; age range 23 to 66 years, mean age around 35) were included in the control group. Diluted blood was subjected to density centrifugation over Hypaque 1077 or Ficoll-Paque for isolation of peripheral blood mononuclear cells. Genomic DNA was obtained from unsorted mononuclear cells through either Qiagen column purification or a centrifugation-based method. Equivalent amounts of genomic DNA from CVID and control samples were used as sequencing input. For every sample, a 60 bp segment covering the rearranged TCRbeta CDR3 region was amplified and then sequenced. The immunoSEQ assay, a bias-corrected multiplex PCR with high-throughput sequencing, was employed for TCRbeta amplification. In the authors' own workflow: Every unique nucleotide sequence counted as a clone and was annotated with V, D and J genes, copy number and frequency. Sequences were labeled productive if in frame, and non-productive if out of frame or containing stop codons. As previously described, clonality was computed from Shannon's entropy. The predicted amino acid sequences of productive clones were used to derive mean CDR3 Kyte-Doolittle hydropathy. Scaled V gene usage was hierarchically clustered using Manhattan distance and complete linkage with the R hclust function. To assess clone sharing by CDR3 amino acid sequence, 12 repertoires per group were resampled over 100 rounds. The repertoires were searched for 70 published EBV-specific and some 250 published CMV-specific TCRbeta sequences. A couple of CVID samples that yielded fewer than 10,000 sequences were excluded from the analysis, so approximately 40 CVID repertoires were retained. TCRdb retrieved this table from immuneACCESS and kept in-frame rearrangements only. Not all clones are present; in checked studies, unresolved V genes account for under half, and no reason is known for the remainder. Clone size and the V and J calls come from that table; the DNA yielded D and trimming. The sample counts roughly 57,000 clones, each observed more than once. The top ten hold over 0.8% of the sample.

The CDR3, cysteine through phenylalanine, is 14 amino acids long. Shown are 33 bases from within the CDR3, in frame from base 1. The germline V gene encodes CDR1 SNHLY and CDR2 FYNNEI. The sequence is built from TRBV2 and TRBJ2-3; the junction holds 10 bases that match TRBD2. This TCR derives from a person between 18 and 75 years old in good health. The material sequenced was peripheral blood mononuclear cells. CDR3 sequence: CASSATGTSETQYF. CDR3 bases read: TGTGCCAGCAGCGCTACTGGGACTAGCGAGACG.